Listed below are T cell receptor beta chains from one sample, sequenced in a study of blood T cell repertoires in COVID-19. Clones were read by immunoSEQ multiplex PCR, and TCRdb kept only the in-frame ones, dropping some. The profile shows 220,000 or so clones, roughly 86% of them singletons. Material for sequencing was peripheral blood. The source is a woman in her forties or fifties with COVID-19, enrolled during active disease. Both conserved end residues are part of each CDR3. Fields, in order: V gene, D gene, clone size, J gene, CDR3 protein, CDR3 DNA. D genes are given only for firm matches. Only part of the rows carry a size: once, few, many, or a class if the clone is expanded.

V: TRBV10-3; D: -; size: -; J: TRBJ1-2; CDR3: CAISGGGGYTF; DNA: TGTGCCATCAGTGGGGGGGGCGGCTACACCTTC
V: TRBV5-1; D: -; size: -; J: TRBJ2-1; CDR3: CASSVERGEQFF; DNA: TGCGCCAGCAGCGTGGAAAGGGGTGAGCAGTTCTTC
V: TRBV2; D: TRBD2; size: -; J: TRBJ2-2; CDR3: CASRASGGLTGELFF; DNA: TGTGCCAGCAGGGCTAGCGGGGGGCTTACCGGGGAGCTGTTTTTT
V: TRBV10-2; D: TRBD1; size: -; J: TRBJ1-1; CDR3: CASSALAGTGYTEAFF; DNA: TGCGCCAGCAGTGCTTTAGCCGGGACAGGGTACACTGAAGCTTTCTTT
V: TRBV6-5; D: TRBD2; size: -; J: TRBJ2-1; CDR3: CASSYSSGGPYNEQFF; DNA: TGTGCCAGCAGTTATTCTAGCGGGGGCCCCTACAATGAGCAGTTCTTC
V: TRBV2; D: TRBD1; size: -; J: TRBJ1-2; CDR3: CATWGQGYTF; DNA: TGTGCCACATGGGGACAGGGCTACACCTTC
V: TRBV28; D: -; size: -; J: TRBJ2-1; CDR3: CASIPMGRTVEYNEQFF; DNA: TGTGCCAGCATTCCGATGGGCCGGACAGTGGAGTACAATGAGCAGTTCTTC
V: TRBV6-1; D: -; size: few; J: TRBJ2-6; CDR3: CASSESIRRGSGANVLTF; DNA: TGTGCCAGCAGTGAATCTATCCGGCGGGGATCCGGGGCCAACGTCCTGACTTTC
V: TRBV19; D: -; size: -; J: TRBJ1-1; CDR3: CASVLGGTEAFF; DNA: TGTGCCAGTGTTTTAGGGGGCACTGAAGCTTTCTTT
V: TRBV19; D: -; size: -; J: TRBJ2-4; CDR3: CASSSAGQLAKNIQYF; DNA: TGTGCCAGTAGTAGCGCGGGGCAGTTAGCCAAAAACATTCAGTACTTC
V: TRBV18; D: TRBD1; size: -; J: TRBJ1-2; CDR3: CASSLQGVEGYTF; DNA: TGTGCCAGCTCGCTACAGGGGGTAGAGGGCTACACCTTC
V: TRBV2; D: -; size: -; J: TRBJ2-1; CDR3: CASSVDIGSLEQFF; DNA: TGTGCCAGCAGTGTTGATATAGGGAGCCTTGAGCAGTTCTTC
V: TRBV12-5; D: TRBD2; size: few; J: TRBJ2-3; CDR3: CASGYGLAGGTDTQYF; DNA: TGTGCTAGTGGTTATGGACTAGCGGGGGGCACAGATACGCAGTATTTT
V: TRBV2; D: -; size: -; J: TRBJ1-2; CDR3: CASTIFQIVEPYGYTF; DNA: TGTGCCAGCACCATTTTCCAGATAGTGGAGCCGTATGGCTACACCTTC
V: TRBV11-2; D: -; size: -; J: TRBJ1-1; CDR3: CASSRTSEAFF; DNA: TGTGCCAGCAGCCGTACTAGTGAAGCTTTCTTT
V: TRBV12-5; D: -; size: -; J: TRBJ1-2; CDR3: CASGLAGGYTF; DNA: TGTGCTAGTGGTTTGGCAGGGGGCTACACCTTC
V: TRBV30; D: TRBD1; size: -; J: TRBJ1-5; CDR3: CAWSVDRGANQPQHF; DNA: TGTGCCTGGAGTGTGGACAGGGGCGCGAATCAGCCCCAGCATTTT
V: TRBV4-2; D: -; size: few; J: TRBJ2-1; CDR3: CASSQDLRDKQFF; DNA: TGTGCCAGCAGCCAAGATTTGAGAGACAAGCAGTTCTTC
V: TRBV4-2; D: TRBD2; size: -; J: TRBJ2-3; CDR3: CASSQERTRVWGDTQYF; DNA: TGTGCCAGCAGCCAAGAGAGGACTAGGGTATGGGGAGATACGCAGTATTTT
V: TRBV12-3/TRBV12-4; D: TRBD2; size: -; J: TRBJ2-7; CDR3: CASLVNGGTEQYF; DNA: TGTGCCAGCCTCGTAAACGGGGGGACCGAGCAGTACTTC
V: TRBV19; D: TRBD1; size: -; J: TRBJ1-1; CDR3: CASSIRTGGLMNTEAFF; DNA: TGTGCCAGTAGTATAAGAACAGGGGGTCTCATGAACACTGAAGCTTTCTTT
V: TRBV5-1; D: -; size: -; J: TRBJ1-4; CDR3: CASRPTTGYEKLFF; DNA: TGCGCCAGCAGGCCCACAACGGGATATGAAAAACTGTTTTTT
V: TRBV12-5; D: TRBD1; size: -; J: TRBJ1-1; CDR3: CASGLDRGTEAFF; DNA: TGTGCTAGTGGTTTGGACAGGGGTACAGAAGCTTTCTTT
V: TRBV25-1; D: TRBD1; size: -; J: TRBJ1-5; CDR3: CASSDRQGSNQPQHF; DNA: TGTGCCAGCAGTGACCGACAGGGAAGCAATCAGCCCCAGCATTTT
V: TRBV5-8; D: -; size: -; J: TRBJ1-2; CDR3: CASSPPTGDLKGYTF; DNA: TGTGCCAGCAGCCCACCAACCGGAGACCTAAAAGGCTACACCTTC
V: TRBV5-6; D: TRBD1; size: -; J: TRBJ1-5; CDR3: CASSPPGQDQPQHF; DNA: TGTGCCAGCAGCCCTCCGGGACAGGATCAGCCCCAGCATTTT
V: TRBV6-5; D: TRBD1; size: few; J: TRBJ1-1; CDR3: CASSPQGPNTEAFF; DNA: TGTGCCAGCAGTCCACAGGGGCCGAACACTGAAGCTTTCTTT
V: TRBV2; D: -; size: -; J: TRBJ1-5; CDR3: CASSDLSNQPQHF; DNA: TGTGCCAGCAGTGACTTGAGCAATCAGCCCCAGCATTTT
V: TRBV21-1; D: -; size: -; J: TRBJ1-1; CDR3: CASPTVSMNTEAFF; DNA: TGTGCCAGTCCGACAGTCAGCATGAACACTGAAGCTTTCTTT
V: TRBV6-1; D: TRBD2; size: -; J: TRBJ2-5; CDR3: CASSEVPGLAVQETQYF; DNA: TGTGCCAGCAGTGAAGTCCCAGGACTAGCGGTCCAAGAGACCCAGTACTTC
V: TRBV15; D: TRBD1; size: -; J: TRBJ1-2; CDR3: CATSRRERWTPGTAFYGYTF; DNA: TGTGCCACCAGCAGACGAGAGAGATGGACACCCGGGACAGCTTTCTATGGCTACACCTTC
V: TRBV5-6; D: -; size: -; J: TRBJ2-1; CDR3: CASSLGRVGYNEQFF; DNA: TGTGCCAGCAGCTTGGGCAGGGTGGGCTACAATGAGCAGTTCTTC
V: TRBV24-1; D: TRBD2; size: -; J: TRBJ2-3; CDR3: CASGGGTTPTDTQYF; DNA: TGTGCCTCCGGGGGGGGCACCACGCCCACAGATACGCAGTATTTT
V: TRBV3-1/TRBV3-2; D: -; size: -; J: TRBJ1-2; CDR3: CASSQGSGDGYTF; DNA: TGTGCCAGCAGCCAGGGGAGCGGGGATGGCTACACCTTC
V: TRBV2; D: -; size: -; J: TRBJ1-5; CDR3: CASSTLGVYSNQPQHF; DNA: TGTGCCAGCTCGACCCTAGGAGTTTATAGCAATCAGCCCCAGCATTTT
V: TRBV29-1; D: TRBD2; size: -; J: TRBJ2-3; CDR3: CSATSGFTDTQYF; DNA: TGCAGCGCCACTAGCGGATTTACAGATACGCAGTATTTT
V: TRBV10-2; D: TRBD1; size: -; J: TRBJ1-5; CDR3: CASSPTGGYNQPQHF; DNA: TGCGCCAGCAGCCCCACAGGGGGCTATAATCAGCCCCAGCATTTT
V: TRBV7-6; D: -; size: -; J: TRBJ2-1; CDR3: CASSFLVEGRIYNEQFF; DNA: TGTGCCAGCAGCTTTTTGGTTGAGGGTCGGATCTACAATGAGCAGTTCTTC
V: TRBV7-9; D: -; size: -; J: TRBJ1-6; CDR3: CASSLETGGHTYNSPLHF; DNA: TGTGCCAGCAGCTTAGAGACGGGGGGCCATACCTATAATTCACCCCTCCACTTT
V: TRBV25-1; D: TRBD1; size: -; J: TRBJ1-2; CDR3: CASSVTGQGDGYTF; DNA: TGTGCCAGCAGTGTAACTGGGCAGGGGGACGGCTACACCTTC
V: TRBV7-2; D: TRBD2; size: -; J: TRBJ2-2; CDR3: CASSLDQLAGITGELFF; DNA: TGTGCCAGCAGCTTGGACCAACTAGCGGGAATTACCGGGGAGCTGTTTTTT
V: TRBV27; D: TRBD1; size: -; J: TRBJ1-6; CDR3: CASSDRGNSPLHF; DNA: TGTGCCAGTTCGGACAGGGGTAATTCACCCCTCCACTTT
V: TRBV2; D: -; size: -; J: TRBJ2-1; CDR3: CASSELGRGYNEQFF; DNA: TGTGCCAGCAGTGAGTTGGGCAGGGGTTACAATGAGCAGTTCTTC
V: TRBV18; D: TRBD1; size: -; J: TRBJ2-2; CDR3: CASSPRADRPNTGELFF; DNA: TGTGCCAGCTCACCACGGGCGGACAGGCCGAACACCGGGGAGCTGTTTTTT
V: TRBV7-9; D: -; size: -; J: TRBJ2-7; CDR3: CASSLDRSYEQYF; DNA: TGTGCCAGCAGCTTAGACAGGTCCTACGAGCAGTACTTC